The 17 T cell receptor beta chains reported below all come from one sample, sequenced in a study of blood T cell repertoires in COVID-19. The method was immunoSEQ multiplex PCR; TCRdb's version includes in-frame clones alone and lacks a portion of them. The sample shows about 140,000 clones, under 85% of them seen only once. Specimen: peripheral blood. These receptors were taken from a woman of 80 years or more in a cohort sampled during active or convalescent COVID-19.

This sequence joins TRBV6-5 and TRBJ1-2; D perhaps matches TRBD1 (5 bases). CDR1 is MNHEY, CDR2 SVGAGI, per germline. The CDR3 spans 15 residues. V was pared by 2 bases and J by 6 bases, with 16 bases between. CDR3 residues: CASSYTRTLRNGYTF. The CDR3 DNA sequence: TGTGCCAGCAGTTACACAAGGACATTGAGAAATGGCTACACCTTC.

This rearrangement joins TRBV5-1 to TRBJ1-1, with 8 bases that match TRBD1. The V segment lost 4 bases and the J segment 2 bases; nucleotides outside the gene matches: 7. The CDR3 extends over 15 amino acids. CDR1 is SGHRS, CDR2 YFSETQ, per germline. The CDR3 sequence: CASSPDGQGNTEAFF. DNA of the CDR3: TGCGCCAGCAGCCCCGATGGACAGGGAAACACTGAAGCTTTCTTT.

The rearrangement uses TRBV4-1 and TRBJ1-4; perhaps TRBD1 as D (5 bases). The CDR3 totals 16 residues. Trimming shortened V by 0 bases and J by 8 bases, and 16 bases separated the two germline ends. Germline loops: CDR1 MGHRA, CDR2 YSYEKL. The CDR3 loop is CASSQDGSGGGEKLFF. DNA of the CDR3: TGCGCCAGCAGCCAAGATGGGTCAGGCGGGGGAGAAAAACTGTTTTTT.

V is TRBV4-3 and J is TRBJ2-1; possible D gene TRBD1, 6 bases. There are 16 residues in the CDR3. Per the germline V gene, CDR1 is LGHNA and CDR2 is YSLEER. V was shortened by 4 bases and J by 2 bases, with 15 bases between the two germline ends. This chain's CDR3 is CASSRSGDIPYNEQFF. The DNA of the CDR3 is TGCGCCAGCAGCCGGTCAGGGGACATACCCTACAATGAGCAGTTCTTC.

The chain carries TRBV2 and TRBJ2-5, with D perhaps matching TRBD1 (5 bases). The CDR3 extends over 11 amino acids. V was pared by 8 bases and J by 5 bases, with 9 bases between. Germline V gene lookup returns CDR1 SNHLY and CDR2 FYNNEI. DNA of the CDR3: TGTGCCAGCGGGGCCGGGGAGACCCAGTACTTC. Translating gives CASGAGETQYF.

This clone was recorded once. The rearrangement uses TRBV5-4 and TRBJ2-7; a weak D match, TRBD2 (6 bases). The V end lost 0 bases, the J end lost 1 base, and 11 bases lay between the germline ends. The CDR3 totals 15 residues. Germline CDR1 is SGHNT and CDR2 is YYREEE (reference sequence). The CDR3 here is CASSLDGGGSYEQYF. For the CDR3, the DNA is TGTGCCAGCAGCTTGGATGGCGGAGGGTCCTACGAGCAGTACTTC.

This chain links TRBV4-1 with TRBJ2-7; D might be TRBD1 (6 bases). V was cut by 1 base and J by 5 bases, with 9 bases left in between. Germline V gene lookup returns CDR1 MGHRA and CDR2 YSYEKL. The length of the CDR3 is 13 residues. CDR3 protein: CASSQGTGHEQYF. CDR3 bases: TGCGCCAGCAGCCAAGGCACAGGGCACGAGCAGTACTTC.

The genes are TRBV6-5 and TRBJ2-7; D is perhaps TRBD1 (6 bases). Germline assignment: CDR1 MNHEY and CDR2 SVGAGI. The CDR3 is 13 residues long. Trimming stripped 5 bases from V and 5 bases from J, with 13 bases between. CDR3 sequence (DNA): TGTGCCAGCAGTCCCACAGGGCGGCACGAGCAGTACTTC. Translating gives CASSPTGRHEQYF.

This clone was recorded a few times. This chain uses TRBV28 with TRBJ1-5; 8 positions match TRBD1. Germline CDR1 MDHEN, CDR2 SYDVKM. The CDR3 totals 15 residues. After removal of 2 bases from V and 4 bases from J, the junction contained 4 bases not matched to a gene. The CDR3 nucleotides are TGTGCCAGCAGTTTAGGACAGGGTAGGAATCAGCCCCAGCATTTT. It specifies CASSLGQGRNQPQHF.

The V and J genes are TRBV6-2 or TRBV6-3 and TRBJ2-5; 7 bases match TRBD2. Germline V lookup: CDR1 MNHEY, CDR2 SVGEGT. This CDR3 is 15 amino acids long. The V gene end was trimmed by 2 bases and the J gene end by 3 bases; junction bases not matched to a gene: 6. In DNA, the CDR3 is TGTGCCAGCAGTTACGACCGGACTAGGAAAGAGACCCAGTACTTC. Protein sequence: CASSYDRTRKETQYF.

The J gene is TRBJ2-1, the V gene TRBV6-5, with TRBD1 matching over 7 bases. V was clipped by 7 bases and J by 3 bases; unmatched bases: 3. CDR1 and CDR2 from the germline V gene are MNHEY and SVGAGI. This CDR3 contains 13 residues. In nucleotides, the CDR3 is TGTGCCAGCACCCGACAGGGCTACAATGAGCAGTTCTTC. Translating it yields CASTRQGYNEQFF.

CDR3 DNA sequence: TGTGCCAGCAGCTTGGTTGTGAGCTCCTATAATTCACCCCTCCACTTT. Translating gives CASSLVVSSYNSPLHF. This sequence joins TRBV5-8 and TRBJ1-6, with D hard to call. Trimming pared 0 bases from V and 0 bases from J, leaving 7 bases between. This CDR3 region has 16 residues. Germline CDR1 is SGHTS and CDR2 is YDEGEE.

The chain links TRBV6-5 to TRBJ1-2, with a tentative D call TRBD1 (5 bases). This CDR3 has 15 amino acids. Per germline, CDR1 MNHEY and CDR2 SVGAGI. V lost 6 bases to trimming and J lost 0 bases, with 14 bases between them. The CDR3 here is CASSAVGRANYGYTF. The CDR3 region has the DNA TGTGCCAGCAGCGCGGTGGGGCGTGCTAACTATGGCTACACCTTC.

The V call is TRBV5-6, the J call TRBJ2-3, with 9 bases matching TRBD2. Per the germline V gene, CDR1 is SGHDT and CDR2 is YYEEEE. V dropped 1 base and J dropped 6; count of bases not matched to a gene: 12. The CDR3 is 17 amino acids. In DNA, the CDR3 is TGTGCCAGCAGCTTGATCCTAGCGGGGACCTACCAGGATACGCAGTATTTT. The encoded protein is CASSLILAGTYQDTQYF.

The chain recombines TRBV19 with TRBJ2-7, with TRBD1 matching over 11 bases. V dropped 5 bases and J dropped 0; count of bases not matched to a gene: 12. Germline-derived CDR1 and CDR2 are LNHDA and SQIVND (reference sequence). The length of the CDR3 is 18 residues. The CDR3, as DNA: TGTGCCAGTAGTGCCCGCGGGACAGGGGGAAGGTCCTCCTACGAGCAGTACTTC. Translated: CASSARGTGGRSSYEQYF. The entire variable domain, with the rest obtained from reference TRBV19 and TRBJ2-7, is as follows: DGGITQSPKYLFRKEGQNVTLSCEQNLNHDAMYWYRQDPGQGLRLIYYSQIVNDFQKGDIAEGYSVSREKKESFPLTVTSAQKNPTAFYLCASSARGTGGRSSYEQYFGPGTRLTVT.

This clone occurred once. The V gene is TRBV5-6, the J gene TRBJ2-7; 7 bases fit TRBD1. The CDR3 sequence is 15 residues long. Looked up from germline, CDR1 is SGHDT and CDR2 is YYEEEE. The ends lost 0 bases at V and 2 bases at J; junction bases unmatched: 5. CDR3: CASSLGDRSPYEQYF. CDR3 nucleotide sequence: TGTGCCAGCAGCTTGGGGGACAGATCCCCCTACGAGCAGTACTTC.

The V and J genes are TRBV7-9 and TRBJ1-4; 9 positions agree with TRBD1. The CDR3 is made up of 15 amino acids. V lost 5 bases, J lost 0 bases, and 1 base stayed unmatched. Germline CDR1 and CDR2: SEHNR and FQNEAQ (reference sequence). The CDR3 spells CASSGDRATNEKLFF. DNA for the CDR3: TGTGCCAGCAGCGGGGACAGGGCAACTAATGAAAAACTGTTTTTT. The variable domain in full, completed from reference TRBV7-9 and TRBJ1-4, reads DTGVSQNPRHKITKRGQNVTFRCDPISEHNRLYWYRQTLGQGPEFLTYFQNEAQLEKSRLLSDRFSAERPKGSFSTLEIQRTEQGDSAMYLCASSGDRATNEKLFFGSGTQLSVL.